This T cell receptor beta chain was sequenced in a study of blood T cell repertoires in COVID-19. The V gene lost 6 bases and the J gene lost 9 bases, with 15 bases spanning the gap. There are 13 residues in the CDR3. Germline V gene data show CDR1 as MNHEY and CDR2 as SVGAGI. TCRdb's table, derived via immunoSEQ multiplex PCR, lists solely in-frame clones and lacks some. Among 150,000 or so clones listed, around 72% were seen once. The rearrangement uses TRBV6-5 and TRBJ1-5, with D possibly TRBD1 on 5 matching bases. Sequenced material: peripheral blood. The TCR was taken from a woman of 80 years or more with acute or convalescent COVID-19. The CDR3 DNA reads TGTGCCAGCAGACGGACGGGGGAGAGGCCCCAGCATTTT. Translating it yields CASRRTGERPQHF.